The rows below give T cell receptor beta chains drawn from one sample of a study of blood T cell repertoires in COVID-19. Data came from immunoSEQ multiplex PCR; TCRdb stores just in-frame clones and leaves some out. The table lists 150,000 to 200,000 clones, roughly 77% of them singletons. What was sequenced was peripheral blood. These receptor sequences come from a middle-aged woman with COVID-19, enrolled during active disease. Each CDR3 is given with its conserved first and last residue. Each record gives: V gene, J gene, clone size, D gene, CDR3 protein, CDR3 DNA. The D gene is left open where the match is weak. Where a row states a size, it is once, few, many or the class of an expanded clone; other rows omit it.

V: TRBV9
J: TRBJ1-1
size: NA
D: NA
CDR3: CASSLGGYGTEAFF
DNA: TGTGCCAGCAGCCTCGGGGGTTACGGCACTGAAGCTTTCTTT

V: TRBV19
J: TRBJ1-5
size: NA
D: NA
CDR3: CASSDSRRLNQPQHF
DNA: TGTGCCAGTAGTGATTCCAGGCGTCTTAATCAGCCCCAGCATTTT

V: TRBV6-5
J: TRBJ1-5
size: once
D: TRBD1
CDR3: CASRLTGGNNQPQHF
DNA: TGTGCCAGCAGGCTGACAGGGGGCAACAATCAGCCCCAGCATTTT

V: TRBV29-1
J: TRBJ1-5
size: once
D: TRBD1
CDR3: CSAGQGVNQPQHF
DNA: TGCAGCGCCGGACAGGGGGTCAATCAGCCCCAGCATTTT

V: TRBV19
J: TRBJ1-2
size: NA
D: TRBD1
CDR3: CASSTGAPLDYGYTF
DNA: TGTGCCAGCTCGACAGGGGCGCCCCTAGACTATGGCTACACCTTC

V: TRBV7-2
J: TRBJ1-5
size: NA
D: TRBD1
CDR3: CASSLRDRRSNQPQHF
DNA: TGTGCCAGCAGCTTAAGGGACAGGCGAAGCAATCAGCCCCAGCATTTT

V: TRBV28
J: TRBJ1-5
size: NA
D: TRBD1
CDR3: CASSLVDRDDPPQHF
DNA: TGTGCCAGCAGTTTGGTGGACAGGGACGATCCGCCCCAGCATTTT

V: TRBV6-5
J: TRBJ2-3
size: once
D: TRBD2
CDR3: CASSRRLAADTQYF
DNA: TGTGCCAGCAGTCGCCGACTAGCGGCAGATACGCAGTATTTT

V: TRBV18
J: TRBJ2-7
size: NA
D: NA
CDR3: CASSPTGSYEQYF
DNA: TGTGCCAGCTCACCCACAGGGTCCTACGAGCAGTACTTC

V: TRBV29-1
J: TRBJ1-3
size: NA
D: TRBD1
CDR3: CSVEAGGIGNTIYF
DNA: TGCAGCGTTGAAGCAGGGGGCATCGGAAACACCATATATTTT

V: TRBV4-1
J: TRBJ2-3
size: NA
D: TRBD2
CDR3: CASSVGGGLDTQYF
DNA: TGCGCCAGCAGCGTAGGCGGGGGTTTGGATACGCAGTATTTT

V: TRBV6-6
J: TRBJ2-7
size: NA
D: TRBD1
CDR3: CASSYRTGSYYEQYF
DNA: TGTGCCAGCAGTTACCGGACAGGATCCTACTACGAGCAGTACTTC

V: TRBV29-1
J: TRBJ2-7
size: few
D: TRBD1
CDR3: CSVGGQGSWEQYF
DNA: TGCAGCGTTGGGGGACAGGGTTCGTGGGAGCAGTACTTC

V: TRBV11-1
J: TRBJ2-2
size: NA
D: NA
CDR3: CASSFLGNGELFF
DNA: TGTGCCAGCAGCTTTCTCGGTAATGGGGAGCTGTTTTTT

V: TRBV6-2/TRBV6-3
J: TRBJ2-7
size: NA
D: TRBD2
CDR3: CASSYSTGGPYEQYF
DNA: TGTGCCAGCAGTTACTCGACGGGGGGGCCCTACGAGCAGTACTTC

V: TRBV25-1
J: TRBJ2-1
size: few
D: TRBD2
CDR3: CASSDSFGRENNEQFF
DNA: TGTGCCAGCAGTGATTCTTTTGGGCGGGAGAACAATGAGCAGTTCTTC

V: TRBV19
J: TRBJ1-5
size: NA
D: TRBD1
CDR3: CASSTRTGKSNQPQHF
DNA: TGTGCCAGTAGTACTCGGACAGGAAAGAGCAATCAGCCCCAGCATTTT

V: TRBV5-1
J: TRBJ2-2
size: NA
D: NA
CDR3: CASGPTSSSGTGELFF
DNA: TGCGCCAGCGGACCAACTAGCAGTTCGGGGACCGGGGAGCTGTTTTTT

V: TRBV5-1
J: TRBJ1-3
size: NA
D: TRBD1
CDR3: CASSIQGAAGNTIYF
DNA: TGCGCCAGCAGTATACAGGGGGCTGCTGGAAACACCATATATTTT

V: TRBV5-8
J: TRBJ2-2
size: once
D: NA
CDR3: CASSSQPGVNTGELFF
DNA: TGTGCCAGCAGCTCCCAGCCGGGAGTTAATACCGGGGAGCTGTTTTTT

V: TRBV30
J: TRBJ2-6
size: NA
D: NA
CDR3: CAWKSREVLTF
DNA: TGTGCATGGAAATCCCGGGAAGTCCTGACTTTC

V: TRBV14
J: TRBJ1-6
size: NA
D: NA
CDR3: CASSQDLGPRGYNSPLHF
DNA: TGTGCCAGCAGCCAAGATCTTGGGCCCCGGGGATATAATTCACCCCTCCACTTT

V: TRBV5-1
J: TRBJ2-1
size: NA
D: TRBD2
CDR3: CASSLVASGSEQFF
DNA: TGCGCCAGCAGCTTGGTGGCTAGCGGCAGTGAGCAGTTCTTC

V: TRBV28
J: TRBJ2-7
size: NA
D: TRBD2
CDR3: CASSFPGGSVTYEQYF
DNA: TGTGCCAGCAGTTTCCCAGGCGGGAGTGTCACCTACGAGCAGTACTTC

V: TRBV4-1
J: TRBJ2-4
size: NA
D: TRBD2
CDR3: CASSQDDRGALAGANIQYF
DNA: TGCGCCAGCAGCCAAGATGACAGGGGAGCGCTAGCGGGGGCAAACATTCAGTACTTC

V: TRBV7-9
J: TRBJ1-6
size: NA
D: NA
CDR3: CASSLELLSSSPLHF
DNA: TGTGCCAGCAGCTTAGAGTTACTTTCTAGTTCACCCCTCCACTTT

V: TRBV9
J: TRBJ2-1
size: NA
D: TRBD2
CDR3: CASSVAPGGPYTTDNEQFF
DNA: TGTGCCAGCAGCGTAGCACCGGGGGGGCCCTACACTACGGACAATGAGCAGTTCTTC

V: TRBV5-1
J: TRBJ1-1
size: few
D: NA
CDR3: CASSTQGGKTEAFF
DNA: TGCGCCAGCAGCACCCAAGGCGGGAAAACTGAAGCTTTCTTT

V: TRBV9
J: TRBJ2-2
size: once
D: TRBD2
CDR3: CASRETSGTGELFF
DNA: TGTGCCAGCAGAGAGACTAGCGGGACCGGGGAGCTGTTTTTT

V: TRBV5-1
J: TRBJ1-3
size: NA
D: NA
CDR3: CASSFALSRGAGNTIYF
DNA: TGCGCCAGCAGCTTCGCGCTTAGCAGGGGAGCTGGAAACACCATATATTTT

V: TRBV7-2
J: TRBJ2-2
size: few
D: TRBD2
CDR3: CASSLHSGGARSGELFF
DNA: TGTGCCAGCAGCTTACATAGCGGGGGGGCCCGGTCCGGGGAGCTGTTTTTT

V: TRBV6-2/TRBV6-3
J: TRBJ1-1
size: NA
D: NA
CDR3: CASSYSFGEANTEAFF
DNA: TGTGCCAGCAGTTACTCCTTTGGAGAGGCGAACACTGAAGCTTTCTTT

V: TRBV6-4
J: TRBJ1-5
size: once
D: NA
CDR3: CASSAPGQPQHF
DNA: TGTGCCAGCAGTGCCCCAGGGCAGCCCCAGCATTTT

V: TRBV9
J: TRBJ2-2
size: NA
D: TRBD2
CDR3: CASSPGTSGNTGELFF
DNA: TGTGCCAGCAGCCCGGGGACTAGCGGAAATACCGGGGAGCTGTTTTTT

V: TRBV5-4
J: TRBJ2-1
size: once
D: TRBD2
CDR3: CASTKTSGLYNEQFF
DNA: TGTGCCAGCACCAAGACTAGCGGCCTATACAATGAGCAGTTCTTC

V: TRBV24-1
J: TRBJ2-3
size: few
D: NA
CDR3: CATRASGSDTQYF
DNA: TGTGCCACCAGAGCATCAGGGTCAGATACGCAGTATTTT

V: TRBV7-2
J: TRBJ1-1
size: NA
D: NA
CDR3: CASSSQRLSNTEAFF
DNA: TGTGCCAGCAGCTCCCAGCGTCTCTCTAACACTGAAGCTTTCTTT

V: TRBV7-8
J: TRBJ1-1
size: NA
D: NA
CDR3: CASSPSGENTEAFF
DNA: TGTGCCAGCAGCCCGAGCGGGGAGAACACTGAAGCTTTCTTT

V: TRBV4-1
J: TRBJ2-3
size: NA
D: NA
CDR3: CASSQSNTQYF
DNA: TGCGCCAGCAGCCAATCAAATACGCAGTATTTT

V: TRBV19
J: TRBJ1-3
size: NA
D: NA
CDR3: CACRRSSGNTIYF
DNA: TGTGCCTGTAGACGCAGTTCTGGAAACACCATATATTTT

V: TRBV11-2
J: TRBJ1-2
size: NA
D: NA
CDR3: CASSLETQGFYGYTF
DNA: TGTGCCAGCAGCTTAGAAACACAGGGTTTTTATGGCTACACCTTC

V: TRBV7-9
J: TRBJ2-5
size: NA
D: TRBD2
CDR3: CASSPTTSGLETQYF
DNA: TGTGCCAGCAGCCCGACGACTAGCGGCCTGGAGACCCAGTACTTC

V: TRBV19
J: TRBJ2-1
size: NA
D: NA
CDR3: CASIEGRGSYNEQFF
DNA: TGTGCCAGTATAGAAGGGAGAGGGTCCTACAATGAGCAGTTCTTC

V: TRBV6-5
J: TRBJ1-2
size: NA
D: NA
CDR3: CASRPGGNYGYTF
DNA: TGTGCCAGCAGGCCAGGAGGAAACTATGGCTACACCTTC

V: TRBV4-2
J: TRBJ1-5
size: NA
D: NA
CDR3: CASSQKQDSNQPQHF
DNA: TGTGCCAGCAGCCAAAAACAGGATAGCAATCAGCCCCAGCATTTT

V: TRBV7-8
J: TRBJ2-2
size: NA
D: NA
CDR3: CASSLVRGTGELFF
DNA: TGTGCCAGCAGCTTGGTCCGGGGCACCGGGGAGCTGTTTTTT

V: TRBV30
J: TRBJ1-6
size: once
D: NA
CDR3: CAWIHSSSYNSPLHF
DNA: TGTGCCTGGATTCACAGTAGCTCCTATAATTCACCCCTCCACTTT

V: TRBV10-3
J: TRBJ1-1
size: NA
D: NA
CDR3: CAISEGGNSAFF
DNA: TGTGCCATCAGTGAGGGTGGCAATTCCGCTTTCTTT

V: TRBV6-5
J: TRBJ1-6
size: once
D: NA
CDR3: CASSWGRVDSPLHF
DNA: TGTGCCAGCAGTTGGGGCAGGGTGGATTCACCCCTCCACTTT

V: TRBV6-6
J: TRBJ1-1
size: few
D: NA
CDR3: CASSQMNTEAFF
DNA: TGTGCCAGCAGCCAGATGAACACTGAAGCTTTCTTT

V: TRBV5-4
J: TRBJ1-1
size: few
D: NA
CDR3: CASSPAGEISTEAFF
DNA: TGTGCCAGCAGCCCCGCCGGGGAGATCAGCACTGAAGCTTTCTTT

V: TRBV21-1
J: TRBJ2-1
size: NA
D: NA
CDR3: CASSTTDVDSNEQFF
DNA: TGTGCCAGCAGCACCACCGACGTCGACAGCAATGAGCAGTTCTTC

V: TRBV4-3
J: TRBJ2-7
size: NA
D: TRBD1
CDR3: CASSHGQGGYEQYF
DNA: TGCGCCAGCAGCCACGGACAGGGCGGGTACGAGCAGTACTTC